Below are 2 T cell receptor beta chains sequenced from a single sample in a study of T cell changes during pregnancy in multiple sclerosis. Measured with immunoSEQ multiplex PCR; TCRdb has only the in-frame clones, and not every one. The table includes about 11,000 clones, 85% to 95% detected once. The source was CD4+ T cells from peripheral blood mononuclear cells, collected before pregnancy. Receptors originate from a female donor with multiple sclerosis, enrolled in a pregnancy study.

This clone has only one observation. The rearrangement joins TRBV6-5 to TRBJ1-2; D may be TRBD1 (6 bases). Trimming removed 6 bases from V and 7 bases from J, with 21 bases in between. CDR1 is MNHEY and CDR2 is SVGAGI in the germline V gene. This CDR3 is built from 15 residues. The chain's CDR3 is CASSLDRFGFGGYTF. The CDR3 nucleotides read TGTGCCAGCAGCCTCGACAGGTTCGGGTTTGGTGGCTACACCTTC.

The chain has TRBV5-1 and TRBJ2-3; 8 positions agree with TRBD2. The V and J ends lost 4 bases and 4 bases, in that order; junction bases with no gene match: 2. The CDR3 runs 13 residues. Germline CDR1 reads SGHRS; CDR2 reads YFSETQ. Here the CDR3 DNA reads TGCGCCAGCAGCCCGGGGGGGCCAGATACGCAGTATTTT. Translated: CASSPGGPDTQYF.